Shown below are 6 T cell receptor beta chains from a single sample sequenced in a study of cytomegalovirus exposure and HLA in healthy donors. A multiplex PCR was run with 60 Vbeta primers and 13 Jbeta primers. Clones were sequenced by immunoSEQ multiplex PCR, and TCRdb holds only the in-frame ones, with some missing. The sample has tens of thousands of clones, around 80% seen once. Sequencing input: PBMCs. Every receptor here comes from a man aged 25 to 40 in good health and CMV-seronegative.

The chain employs TRBV5-6 and TRBJ1-4; D gene unclear. Between the trimmed V and J ends, which lost 3 bases and 4 bases, there was a span of 16 bases. Germline values: CDR1 SGHDT, CDR2 YYEEEE. The CDR3 is 16 residues long. The CDR3 region has the DNA TGTGCCAGCAGCTCGCCCATGAGGGCAATTAATGAAAAACTGTTTTTT. This encodes CASSSPMRAINEKLFF.

This chain joins TRBV19 and TRBJ2-1, with TRBD2 identical over 13 bases. This CDR3 region has 15 residues. The trim removed 5 bases at V and 8 bases at J, leaving 6 bases unmatched. CDR1 is LNHDA and CDR2 is SQIVND in the germline V gene (reference sequence). CDR3 nucleotides: TGTGCCAGTAGTCTTAGGACTAGCGGGAGCTATGAGCAGTTCTTC. Amino acid sequence: CASSLRTSGSYEQFF.

The chain recombines TRBV27 with TRBJ1-4, with 7 bases identical to TRBD1. V gave up 2 bases and J gave up 5 bases; unmatched junction bases: 8. The CDR3 loop spans 16 amino acids. Germline loops: CDR1 MNHEY, CDR2 SMNVEV (reference sequence). CDR3 DNA: TGTGCCAGCAGTTTACGGTGGACAGGATGGAATGAAAAACTGTTTTTT. It yields the protein CASSLRWTGWNEKLFF.

This chain links TRBV9 with TRBJ2-7; TRBD2 might be the D (5 bases). The CDR3 length is 17 residues. CDR1 and CDR2 (germline): SGDLS, YYNGEE. Trimming shortened V by 0 bases and J by 6 bases, and 22 bases separated the two germline ends. This chain's CDR3 is CASSVGFGFVGGGEQYF. CDR3 DNA sequence: TGTGCCAGCAGCGTAGGATTTGGATTTGTCGGAGGAGGCGAGCAGTACTTC.

The gene calls are TRBV5-6 and TRBJ1-2; possible D gene TRBD1, 5 bases. Germline V lookup: CDR1 SGHDT, CDR2 YYEEEE. Trimming removed 4 bases at V and 7 bases at J, with 11 bases between. The CDR3 is made up of 12 amino acids. In DNA form, the CDR3 reads TGTGCCAGCAGCGCAAGGGGTGGTGGCTACACCTTC. Translated: CASSARGGGYTF.

The J gene is TRBJ1-3, the V gene TRBV14; D unclear. The CDR3 has 16 amino acids. Germline values: CDR1 SGHDN, CDR2 FVKESK. V lost 6 bases and J 0 bases, leaving 15 bases between the germline ends. The CDR3 spells CASSRTGSFSGNTIYF. As DNA, the CDR3 is TGTGCCAGCAGTAGGACGGGGTCCTTCTCTGGAAACACCATATATTTT.